The 14 T cell receptor beta chains in this list originate from one sample, sequenced in a study of blood T cells in healthy people across ages. For the second PCR, which ran for 7 to 11 cycles, a sample-barcoded 5' primer and a J-beta primer mix were used. TCRdb re-derived calls from the 5' RACE reads in MiXCR, one entry per CDR3 protein. The sample carries fewer than 1.5 million distinct CDR3 sequences, approximately 42% recorded once. The specimen sequenced was blood. The receptors were gathered from a young woman in good health.

This clonotype was detected only a few times. This chain links TRBV5-1 with TRBJ2-3, with D tentatively TRBD2 (6 bases). Trimming took off 7 bases at V and 0 bases at J, with 15 bases between the two ends. CDR3 length: 15 residues. Germline V gene sequence: CDR1 SGHRS, CDR2 YFSETQ. CDR3 coding DNA: TGCGCCAGCTGCCCCCCTAGCGCCAGCACAGATACGCAGTATTTT. Translation gives CASCPPSASTDTQYF.

J is TRBJ1-1 and V is TRBV11-2, with D unresolved. The CDR3 totals 13 residues. From germline, CDR1 is SGHAT and CDR2 FQNNGV. Trimming removed 5 bases at V and 1 base at J, with 8 bases between. The CDR3 sequence is CASSVMRNTEAFF. The DNA of the CDR3 is TGTGCCAGCAGCGTAATGAGGAACACTGAAGCTTTCTTT.

In its sample, this clonotype was seen a few times. The rearrangement links TRBV6-1 to TRBJ2-7; weak D call: TRBD2 (6 bases). V dropped 11 bases and J dropped 1 base, with 18 bases sitting between them. There are 14 residues in the CDR3. The germline V gene encodes CDR1 MNHNS and CDR2 SASEGT. The CDR3 reads CAGIFAGTSYEQYF. The CDR3 nucleotides read TGTGCCGGGATTTTTGCGGGGACGTCCTACGAGCAGTACTTC.

The J gene is TRBJ2-3, the V gene TRBV9; no firm D call. Germline lookup yields CDR1 SGDLS and CDR2 YYNGEE. The CDR3 is 17 amino acids. V shed 3 bases and J shed 3 bases, with 20 bases lying between them. For the CDR3, the DNA is TGTGCCAGCAGCGAGGGCCCGACCCCTCCCCGGACAGATACGCAGTATTTT. Translated: CASSEGPTPPRTDTQYF.

V gene TRBV11-2 combines with J gene TRBJ1-3; D is undetermined. Germline CDR1 reads SGHAT; CDR2 reads FQNNGV. Trimming removed 1 base from V and 2 bases from J, with 6 bases in between. The CDR3 contains 14 residues. The CDR3: CASSLAVTGNTIYF. Here the CDR3 DNA reads TGTGCCAGCAGCTTAGCGGTTACTGGAAACACCATATATTTT.

The chain employs TRBV7-8 and TRBJ2-4, with TRBD2 matching 10 bases. The germline V gene has CDR1 SGHVS and CDR2 FQNEAQ. The CDR3 consists of 15 residues. J lost 8 bases, V lost 2 bases, and 6 bases had no gene match. CDR3 DNA sequence: TGTGCCAGCAGCTTAACAGCGGGGGGGCCGCACATTCAGTACTTC. It codes for CASSLTAGGPHIQYF.

The chain couples TRBV12-3 or TRBV12-4 to TRBJ1-6; weak D call: TRBD1 (6 bases). V gave up 5 bases and J gave up 8 bases, with 19 bases separating them. There are 16 residues in the CDR3. The CDR3 is CASSNRRTESDSPLHF. CDR3 bases: TGTGCCAGCAGTAACAGAAGGACAGAAAGCGATTCACCCCTCCACTTT.

The V call is TRBV28, the J call TRBJ1-6; maybe TRBD1 (5 bases). CDR1 is MDHEN and CDR2 is SYDVKM in the germline V gene. The V end was cut by 4 bases, the J end by 9 bases, with 19 bases between. This CDR3 has 16 residues. CDR3 in DNA: TGTGCCAGCAGTTCCCCAACTGGGGGTCTCGGTTCACCCCTCCACTTT. Protein: CASSSPTGGLGSPLHF.

CDR3 region: CASSSSSGQALGELFF. Here the CDR3 DNA reads TGTGCCAGCAGTTCGTCATCGGGACAGGCCTTAGGGGAACTGTTTTTT. The chain carries TRBV27 and TRBJ1-4; the match to TRBD1 covers 8 bases. CDR1 is MNHEY, CDR2 SMNVEV, per germline (reference sequence). The CDR3 spans 16 residues. Losses at the gene ends were 4 bases for V and 12 bases for J; bases not matched to a gene: 16.

This chain links TRBV20-1 with TRBJ2-5, with TRBD2 matching 12 bases. Germline trimming cut 8 bases from V and 5 bases from J; bases unmatched to any gene: 6. Germline V gene lookup returns CDR1 DFQATT and CDR2 SNEGSKA (reference sequence). CDR3 length: 13 residues. In nucleotides, the CDR3 is TGCAGTCCCAGACTAGCGGGGGTGGAGACCCAGTACTTC. Translating gives CSPRLAGVETQYF.

The V call is TRBV7-2, the J call TRBJ2-7; weak D call: TRBD2 (5 bases). V gave up 0 bases and J gave up 6 bases, with 12 bases separating them. The CDR3 runs to 14 residues. The V gene's germline CDR1 is SGHTA and CDR2 FQGNSA. The CDR3 sequence: CASSLASGLSEQYF. The CDR3 bases are TGTGCCAGCAGCTTAGCATCGGGATTAAGCGAGCAGTACTTC.

The chain combines TRBV28 with TRBJ1-1; 9 bases agree with TRBD1. The CDR3 spans 14 residues. Germline CDR1 reads MDHEN; CDR2 reads SYDVKM. Trimming cost V 6 bases and J 6 bases; bases outside gene matches: 8. The CDR3 DNA follows: TGTGCCAGCAGGGGACAGGGCCATACCCCTGAAGCTTTCTTT. It specifies CASRGQGHTPEAFF.

The chain couples TRBV4-2 to TRBJ2-5; the D is unclear. Germline CDR1 LGHNA, CDR2 YNFKEQ. V was pared by 3 bases and J by 11 bases, with 13 bases between. The CDR3 consists of 12 residues. This CDR3 reads CASSHENNEQYF. As DNA, the CDR3 is TGTGCCAGCAGCCACGAAAACAATGAGCAGTACTTC.

V is TRBV18 and J is TRBJ1-5; possibly TRBD1 for D (6 bases). The CDR3 spans 16 residues. Germline-derived CDR1 and CDR2 are KGHSH and LQKENI. V dropped 1 base and J dropped 3 bases, with 13 bases sitting between them. CDR3: CASSPQGQINNQPQHF. The DNA for the CDR3 is TGTGCCAGCTCACCACAGGGACAAATAAACAATCAGCCCCAGCATTTT.